This passage covers 19 T cell receptor beta chains from one sample sequenced in a study of blood T cell repertoires in COVID-19. The table came from immunoSEQ multiplex PCR; TCRdb's copy has only in-frame clones and leaves some out. The sample holds 200,000 to 250,000 clones, about 88% seen once. The sequenced sample was peripheral blood. The receptors here all came from a man aged 45-65 years who had recovered from COVID-19.

This clone was seen a few times. The chain combines TRBV27 with TRBJ1-6, with 7 bases that match TRBD1. V dropped 4 bases and J dropped 8; count of bases not matched to a gene: 11. Germline V gene data show CDR1 as MNHEY and CDR2 as SMNVEV (reference sequence). The CDR3 has 16 amino acids. CDR3 bases: TGTGCCAGCAGTTCACTGAGGGACAGTTTTGATTCACCCCTCCACTTT. Translated, it gives CASSSLRDSFDSPLHF.

This clone occurred a few times. V gene TRBV6-5 combines with J gene TRBJ2-2; TRBD2 matches 8 bases. The CDR3 totals 14 residues. V shed 5 bases and J 2 bases; nucleotides not matched to a gene: 1. Germline-derived CDR1 and CDR2 are MNHEY and SVGAGI. As DNA, the CDR3 is TGTGCCAGCAGTAGCGGGAGTAACACCGGGGAGCTGTTTTTT. Translated, it gives CASSSGSNTGELFF.

The chain carries TRBV2 and TRBJ2-3, with 10 bases aligning to TRBD2. After removal of 6 bases from V and 4 bases from J, the junction contained 7 bases not matched to a gene. Germline V gene sequence: CDR1 SNHLY, CDR2 FYNNEI. This CDR3 contains 15 residues. The CDR3 DNA sequence: TGTGCCAGCAGGAGGCTAGCGGGAGAGTCAGATACGCAGTATTTT. Its protein product is CASRRLAGESDTQYF.

This chain joins TRBV27 and TRBJ2-7; 8 nucleotides line up with TRBD1. Germline CDR1 reads MNHEY; CDR2 reads SMNVEV (reference sequence). CDR3 length: 16 amino acids. Losses at the gene ends were 7 bases for V and 0 bases for J; bases not matched to a gene: 11. In nucleotides, the CDR3 is TGTGCCAGCACCCCGGGGACAGGCGGAATCTCCTACGAGCAGTACTTC. It yields the protein CASTPGTGGISYEQYF.

This clone was found a few times. Other DNA sequences in the sample encode the same CDR3. This chain uses TRBV5-1 with TRBJ2-5; weak D call: TRBD2 (7 bases). Trimming removed 0 bases at V and 5 bases at J, with 14 bases between. The germline CDR1 and CDR2 sequences are SGHRS and YFSETQ. The CDR3 sequence is 15 residues long. The CDR3 loop is CASSLARGARETQYF. CDR3 nucleotides: TGCGCCAGCAGCTTGGCCCGGGGGGCGCGGGAGACCCAGTACTTC.

The rearrangement uses TRBV28 and TRBJ2-1; weak D call: TRBD2 (6 bases). V was shortened by 10 bases and J by 12 bases, with 19 bases between the two germline ends. Germline values: CDR1 MDHEN, CDR2 SYDVKM. The CDR3 sequence is 12 residues long. The CDR3 loop is CATAGSPRGQFF. The DNA of the CDR3 is TGTGCCACTGCGGGGTCTCCTCGAGGGCAGTTCTTC.

The V and J genes are TRBV28 and TRBJ2-7, with TRBD2 identical over 7 bases. Germline trimming cut 4 bases from V and 7 bases from J; bases unmatched to any gene: 7. Germline V CDR1 and CDR2: MDHEN, SYDVKM. The CDR3 consists of 13 residues. The CDR3, as DNA: TGTGCCAGCAGTTGGGAGGGTATGGGGGAGCAGTACTTC. Translating it yields CASSWEGMGEQYF.

The chain carries TRBV12-3 or TRBV12-4 and TRBJ2-1; no firm D call. The CDR3 is 13 amino acids. Trimming shortened V by 3 bases and J by 3 bases, and 6 bases separated the two germline ends. CDR3 sequence reads: CASSFEDYNEQFF. Here the CDR3 DNA reads TGTGCCAGCAGTTTCGAGGACTACAATGAGCAGTTCTTC.

As DNA, the CDR3 is TGTGCCAGCAGCCTGGGACAGGCATACTATGGCTACACCTTC. Protein product: CASSLGQAYYGYTF. The V and J genes are TRBV6-5 and TRBJ1-2; 8 nucleotides align to TRBD1. The CDR3 runs 14 residues. Germline trimming cut 6 bases from V and 3 bases from J; bases unmatched to any gene: 6. The germline CDR1 and CDR2 sequences are MNHEY and SVGAGI.

This rearrangement joins TRBV19 to TRBJ2-1; a weak D match, TRBD2 (6 bases). The CDR3 has 17 residues. Trimming took 1 base from V and 8 from J, leaving 21 bases between them. Germline assignment: CDR1 LNHDA and CDR2 SQIVND (reference sequence). The CDR3 spells CASSIGAGSAKWDEQFF. CDR3 sequence (DNA): TGTGCCAGTAGTATAGGAGCGGGTAGCGCTAAATGGGATGAGCAGTTCTTC.

The rearrangement uses TRBV7-9 and TRBJ1-2, with a tentative D call TRBD1 (5 bases). This CDR3 spans 14 amino acids. In germline, CDR1 is SEHNR, CDR2 FQNEAQ (reference sequence). The V and J ends lost 5 bases and 4 bases respectively, with 14 bases between them. The CDR3 nucleotides read TGTGCCAGCAGCACCCGACAGCCGCTCTATGGCTACACCTTC. It codes for CASSTRQPLYGYTF.

The V gene is TRBV6-5, the J gene TRBJ2-1; 8 bases fit TRBD2. The CDR3 has 13 amino acids. Trimming at V came to 10 bases and at J to 10 bases, leaving 12 bases not matched to a gene. Germline V lookup: CDR1 MNHEY, CDR2 SVGAGI. Here the CDR3 reads CAISRESGGEQFF. The CDR3 coding sequence is TGTGCCATTTCGCGGGAGAGCGGGGGCGAGCAGTTCTTC.

The chain has TRBV30 and TRBJ1-1; possibly TRBD1 for D (6 bases). The V end lost 3 bases, the J end lost 1 base, and 12 bases lay between the germline ends. This CDR3 is 14 amino acids long. Per the germline V gene, CDR1 is GTSNPN and CDR2 is SVGIG (reference sequence). Here the CDR3 DNA reads TGTGCCTGGAGAGTCCCGGACAGGAACACTGAAGCTTTCTTT. Its protein is CAWRVPDRNTEAFF.

The V gene is TRBV18, the J gene TRBJ2-3, with D unresolved. Germline V gene lookup returns CDR1 KGHSH and CDR2 LQKENI. This CDR3 is 14 amino acids long. Trimming took 3 bases from V and 2 from J, leaving 9 bases between them. Here the CDR3 reads CASSPPGPTDTQYF. The CDR3 nucleotides read TGTGCCAGCTCACCCCCTGGCCCCACAGATACGCAGTATTTT.

As DNA, the CDR3 is TGTGCCAGCAGCAAATACCAAGCGGGAGGCTCCTACAATGAGCAGTTCTTC. Translating gives CASSKYQAGGSYNEQFF. The V and J genes are TRBV3-1 (or the pseudogene TRBV3-2) and TRBJ2-1; TRBD2 matches 9 bases. Germline V gives CDR1 LGHDT, CDR2 YNNKEL (reference sequence). Unmatched junction bases numbered 8, after V lost 5 bases and J lost 0 bases. The CDR3 has 17 residues.

This rearrangement joins TRBV30 to TRBJ2-1; 13 nucleotides line up with TRBD2. The ends lost 5 bases at V and 8 bases at J; junction bases unmatched: 15. Germline loops: CDR1 GTSNPN, CDR2 SVGIG (reference sequence). This CDR3 spans 17 amino acids. As DNA, the CDR3 is TGTGCCTGGGACGTTGGAAAAACTAGCGGGAGGGTTGATGAGCAGTTCTTC. Residues: CAWDVGKTSGRVDEQFF.

V is TRBV9 and J is TRBJ2-5; a weak D match, TRBD2 (6 bases). CDR3 length: 15 residues. CDR1 and CDR2 from the germline V gene are SGDLS and YYNGEE. V lost 0 bases and J lost 1, with 10 bases in between. CDR3 nucleotides: TGTGCCAGCAGCGTAGCCGGACTACTCCAAGAGACCCAGTACTTC. Protein: CASSVAGLLQETQYF.

This clone has just one count. The J gene is TRBJ1-3, the V gene TRBV5-1; D uncertain. The germline V gene has CDR1 SGHRS and CDR2 YFSETQ. The CDR3 sequence is 13 residues long. The V and J ends lost 3 bases and 3 bases respectively, with 7 bases between them. CDR3 coding DNA: TGCGCCAGCAGCTACTCTTTTGGAAACACCATATATTTT. Protein sequence: CASSYSFGNTIYF.

The rearrangement joins TRBV27 to TRBJ2-7; D call uncertain. This CDR3 spans 14 amino acids. Germline V gene data show CDR1 as MNHEY and CDR2 as SMNVEV (reference sequence). The V gene lost 7 bases and the J gene lost 3 bases, with 16 bases spanning the gap. The CDR3 protein is CASKSAEENYEQYF. The CDR3 nucleotides read TGTGCCAGCAAATCCGCAGAGGAGAACTACGAGCAGTACTTC.